These 28 T cell receptor beta chains originate from one sample sequenced in a study of blood T cell repertoires in COVID-19. The repertoire was sequenced with immunoSEQ multiplex PCR; TCRdb's copy has only in-frame clones and lacks some. The sample lists approximately 180,000 clones, around 87% seen once, with around 2.3% in the top ten. Sequencing used peripheral blood. These receptors originate from a man aged 40-55 years with active or convalescent COVID-19.

J is TRBJ1-6 and V is TRBV27, with no clear D. The CDR3 extends over 15 amino acids. V gave up 6 bases and J gave up 6 bases, with 15 bases separating them. Germline values: CDR1 MNHEY, CDR2 SMNVEV (reference sequence). CDR3 nucleotide sequence: TGTGCCAGCAGCCCGGTCGGTATTTCTAATTCACCCCTCCACTTT. This gives the protein CASSPVGISNSPLHF.

This sequence joins TRBV11-2 and TRBJ2-7, with TRBD2 as a possible D gene (6 bases). Germline V gene data show CDR1 as SGHAT and CDR2 as FQNNGV. The V end lost 4 bases, the J end lost 6 bases, and 16 bases lay between the germline ends. The CDR3 spans 14 residues. The CDR3 nucleotides are TGTGCCAGCAGCTCCACTCGCGGGGTATCCGAGCAGTACTTC. Translation: CASSSTRGVSEQYF.

This rearrangement joins TRBV4-3 to TRBJ1-1; D call uncertain. This CDR3 comprises 14 residues. The germline gives CDR1 LGHNA, CDR2 YSLEER. Trimming removed 1 base at V and 0 bases at J, with 6 bases between. The CDR3 here is CASSQVGVNTEAFF. The CDR3 nucleotides read TGCGCCAGCAGCCAAGTTGGAGTGAACACTGAAGCTTTCTTT.

This sequence joins TRBV6-4 and TRBJ2-3, with a possible D match to TRBD2 (5 bases). The V gene's germline CDR1 is MRHNA and CDR2 SNTAGT. With 3 bases removed from V and 0 bases from J, the gap between germline ends came to 10 bases. The CDR3 extends over 15 amino acids. CDR3 protein: CASSEERGSTDTQYF. In DNA, the CDR3 is TGTGCCAGCAGTGAGGAACGGGGAAGCACAGATACGCAGTATTTT.

This chain uses TRBV6-5 with TRBJ1-1, with D tentatively TRBD1 (5 bases). V dropped 7 bases and J dropped 0 bases, with 12 bases sitting between them. Germline CDR1 and CDR2: MNHEY and SVGAGI. The CDR3 is made up of 14 amino acids. Written as DNA, the CDR3 is TGTGCCAGCATCTTGCGGGGGGTGAACACTGAAGCTTTCTTT. This sequence encodes CASILRGVNTEAFF.

The J gene is TRBJ1-4, the V gene TRBV5-1; TRBD1 matches at 8 bases. Germline CDR1 reads SGHRS; CDR2 reads YFSETQ. CDR3 length: 17 residues. The V and J ends lost 1 base and 8 bases, in that order; junction bases with no gene match: 13. CDR3 DNA sequence: TGCGCCAGCAGCTTGTATGGTCCCGGGACAGGAGGAGAAAAACTGTTTTTT. Translated: CASSLYGPGTGGEKLFF.

CDR3 amino acids: CASPGGRGNQPQHF. The DNA of the CDR3 is TGTGCCAGCCCGGGGGGACGGGGCAATCAGCCCCAGCATTTT. This chain uses TRBV4-2 with TRBJ1-5; a possible D gene is TRBD1 (5 bases). The germline CDR1 and CDR2 sequences are LGHNA and YNFKEQ. The CDR3 length is 14 residues. V was trimmed by 8 bases and J by 2 bases, leaving 13 bases between them.

The rearrangement uses TRBV2 and TRBJ1-2; 8 nucleotides align to TRBD1. The CDR3 totals 15 residues. Germline loops: CDR1 SNHLY, CDR2 FYNNEI. J was trimmed by 6 bases and V by 1 base; bases with no gene match: 7. This CDR3 is CASSEGYRGIDGYTF. For the CDR3, the DNA is TGTGCCAGCAGTGAAGGGTACAGGGGGATAGATGGCTACACCTTC.

The chain links TRBV5-1 to TRBJ2-2; D may be TRBD1 (5 bases). The ends were cut back, 9 bases at V and 1 base at J, with 16 bases in the middle. Per germline, CDR1 SGHRS and CDR2 YFSETQ. The CDR3 totals 15 residues. This CDR3 reads CATRLDQGNTGELFF. In nucleotides, the CDR3 is TGCGCCACCCGACTCGATCAGGGGAACACCGGGGAGCTGTTTTTT.

V gene TRBV7-9 combines with J gene TRBJ1-1; the match to TRBD1 covers 9 bases. Germline loops: CDR1 SEHNR, CDR2 FQNEAQ (reference sequence). The trim removed 4 bases at V and 7 bases at J, leaving 16 bases unmatched. The CDR3 loop spans 17 amino acids. CDR3 coding DNA: TGTGCCAGCAGCTCCCTCCGGGGGACAGGGCGGGTGGATGAAGCTTTCTTT. The encoded protein is CASSSLRGTGRVDEAFF. The full variable domain, its missing parts supplied by reference TRBV7-9 and TRBJ1-1, is DTGVSQNPRHKITKRGQNVTFRCDPISEHNRLYWYRQTLGQGPEFLTYFQNEAQLEKSRLLSDRFSAERPKGSFSTLEIQRTEQGDSAMYLCASSSLRGTGRVDEAFFGQGTRLTVV.

The chain is built from TRBV5-1 and TRBJ1-1; 7 bases map to TRBD1. The trim removed 8 bases at V and 0 bases at J, leaving 7 bases unmatched. This CDR3 has 14 residues. Germline CDR1 SGHRS, CDR2 YFSETQ. The CDR3 DNA reads as TGCGCCAGTAGAGACAGGGTGATGAACACTGAAGCTTTCTTT. It yields the protein CASRDRVMNTEAFF.

This sequence joins TRBV3-1 (or the pseudogene TRBV3-2) and TRBJ1-6; D is unresolved. This CDR3 comprises 12 residues. Germline V gene data show CDR1 as LGHDT and CDR2 as YNNKEL (reference sequence). Trimming left V 3 bases short and J 13 bases short, with 10 bases between. The CDR3 region has the DNA TGTGCCAGCAGCCAGGGAGGACGTCCCCTCCACTTT. Translating gives CASSQGGRPLHF.

This clone was picked up one time. The genes are TRBV15 and TRBJ2-3, with 9 bases that match TRBD2. The length of the CDR3 is 15 residues. CDR1 LNHNV and CDR2 YYDKDF come from the germline V gene (reference sequence). V was pared by 5 bases and J by 4 bases, with 7 bases of the junction left unmatched. The CDR3, as DNA: TGTGCCACCAGCGCACGCGGGGGGGCGTCAGATACGCAGTATTTT. This encodes CATSARGGASDTQYF.

This chain connects TRBV28 to TRBJ1-2, with D possibly matching TRBD1 (5 bases). V was cut by 7 bases and J by 1 base, with 16 bases left in between. Germline-derived CDR1 and CDR2 are MDHEN and SYDVKM. The CDR3 is made up of 15 amino acids. In DNA, the CDR3 is TGTGCCAGCACCCCGGGGGGGGATCTTAACTATGGCTACACCTTC. Translated, it gives CASTPGGDLNYGYTF.

Remarks on this clone: The same CDR3 also results from other DNA sequences found in this sample. The chain employs TRBV2 and TRBJ1-4; 7 bases align to TRBD1. From germline, CDR1 is SNHLY and CDR2 FYNNEI. J was trimmed by 3 bases and V by 6 bases; bases with no gene match: 4. The length of the CDR3 is 14 residues. This CDR3 reads CASSPDRANEKLFF. The CDR3 bases are TGTGCCAGCAGCCCTGACAGGGCTAATGAAAAACTGTTTTTT.

This sequence joins TRBV4-1 and TRBJ2-1; 8 bases line up with TRBD2. The CDR3 contains 18 residues. From germline, CDR1 is MGHRA and CDR2 YSYEKL. The J segment lost 8 bases and the V segment lost 0 bases, leaving 15 bases of the junction unmatched. CDR3 bases: TGCGCCAGCAGCCAAGATCGTGCGGGGGGTACGCTGTACTATGAGCAGTTCTTC. Protein product: CASSQDRAGGTLYYEQFF.

This chain uses TRBV27 with TRBJ2-1; 9 bases align to TRBD1. The J segment lost 6 bases and the V segment lost 6 bases, leaving 15 bases of the junction unmatched. Germline V gene lookup returns CDR1 MNHEY and CDR2 SMNVEV (reference sequence). The CDR3 covers 17 residues. The CDR3 sequence is CASSLRQGEGLRNEQFF. CDR3 nucleotide sequence: TGTGCCAGCAGCCTTCGACAGGGGGAAGGGCTGCGCAATGAGCAGTTCTTC.

The J gene is TRBJ1-5, the V gene TRBV9, with a possible D match to TRBD1 (5 bases). Trimming cost V 4 bases and J 2 bases, with 16 bases left between them. This CDR3 has 16 amino acids. Germline V gene sequence: CDR1 SGDLS, CDR2 YYNGEE. The CDR3 protein is CASSPGGGRGNQPQHF. The DNA for the CDR3 is TGTGCCAGCAGCCCTGGGGGGGGTCGAGGCAATCAGCCCCAGCATTTT.

This chain uses TRBV18 with TRBJ2-2; D might be TRBD2 (6 bases). Germline lookup yields CDR1 KGHSH and CDR2 LQKENI. The CDR3 sequence is 13 residues long. V gave up 1 base and J gave up 8 bases, with 8 bases separating them. The CDR3 DNA reads as TGTGCCAGCTCACCACGGGACTTAGGGGAGCTGTTTTTT. Residues: CASSPRDLGELFF.

The chain carries TRBV2 and TRBJ1-1, with TRBD1 matching over 8 bases. The CDR3 extends over 11 amino acids. Germline V gene lookup returns CDR1 SNHLY and CDR2 FYNNEI. V trimming: 8 bases; J trimming: 8 bases; junction bases outside the gene matches: 4. The chain's CDR3 is CASRQGREAFF. CDR3 bases: TGTGCCAGCCGACAGGGGCGAGAAGCTTTCTTT. Complete variable domain (other parts from reference TRBV2 and TRBJ1-1): EPEVTQTPSHQVTQMGQEVILRCVPISNHLYFYWYRQILGQKVEFLVSFYNNEISEKSEIFDDQFSVERPDGSNFTLKIRSTKLEDSAMYFCASRQGREAFFGQGTRLTVV.

This clone was observed a few times. The rearrangement uses TRBV7-9 and TRBJ2-1; D ambiguous. The CDR3 length is 15 residues. CDR1 and CDR2 from the germline V gene are SEHNR and FQNEAQ (reference sequence). The V end lost 3 bases, the J end lost 0 bases, and 9 bases lay between the germline ends. This CDR3 is CASSFHRVSYNEQFF. The CDR3 DNA reads as TGTGCCAGCAGCTTCCACAGAGTCTCCTACAATGAGCAGTTCTTC.

The genes are TRBV5-3 and TRBJ1-3, with 8 bases aligning to TRBD1. TRBV5-3 is given ORF status, its function remaining uncertain. Trimming took 4 bases from V and 4 from J; bases not matched to a gene: 4. The CDR3 runs to 14 residues. The CDR3 protein is CARSGRDRGNTIYF. Here the CDR3 DNA reads TGTGCCAGAAGCGGCCGGGACAGGGGAAACACCATATATTTT.

A remark on this clone: An end of the junction does not agree with germline; a read error may underlie this. The V gene is TRBV11-2, the J gene TRBJ2-7; D is uncertain. This CDR3 comprises 11 residues. CDR1 is SGHAT, CDR2 FQNNGV, per germline. The CDR3 nucleotides are TGTGCCAACAGCCTCTCCTACGAGCAGTACTTC. Translation gives CANSLSYEQYF.

The rearrangement joins TRBV30 to TRBJ1-2; 12 bases are a match to TRBD1. CDR1 is GTSNPN and CDR2 is SVGIG in the germline V gene (reference sequence). The CDR3 length is 16 residues. With V trimmed by 5 bases and J by 8 bases, 15 bases remained unmatched. The CDR3 is CAWLTQPGQGAEGYTF. CDR3 in DNA: TGTGCCTGGTTGACCCAGCCGGGACAGGGGGCAGAAGGCTACACCTTC. The entire variable domain, with the rest obtained from reference TRBV30 and TRBJ1-2, is as follows: SQTIHQWPATLVQPVGSPLSLECTVEGTSNPNLYWYRQAAGRGLQLLFYSVGIGQISSEVPQNLSASRPQDRQFILSSKKLLLSDSGFYLCAWLTQPGQGAEGYTFGSGTRLTVV.

This clone appeared once. The chain couples TRBV20-1 to TRBJ2-3, with TRBD2 as a possible D gene (6 bases). The V and J ends lost 3 bases and 6 bases respectively, with 13 bases between them. The CDR3 has 13 amino acids. The germline gives CDR1 DFQATT, CDR2 SNEGSKA (reference sequence). The CDR3: CSASSGVPDTQYF. CDR3 in DNA: TGCAGTGCTAGTTCGGGGGTTCCGGATACGCAGTATTTT.

CDR3 nucleotides: TGTGCCAGCAGCTCCACAGGAAACCAAGAGACCCAGTACTTC. Encoded protein: CASSSTGNQETQYF. The gene calls are TRBV11-2 and TRBJ2-5, with a weak D call TRBD1 (5 bases). This CDR3 region has 14 residues. Germline-derived CDR1 and CDR2 are SGHAT and FQNNGV. Trimming removed 4 bases from V and 0 bases from J, with 9 bases in between.

This clone appeared a single time. V is TRBV19 and J is TRBJ2-2, with D maybe TRBD2 (7 bases). Germline V lookup: CDR1 LNHDA, CDR2 SQIVND (reference sequence). Trimming cost V 0 bases and J 5 bases, with 10 bases left between them. The CDR3 has 15 residues. The CDR3 coding sequence is TGTGCCAGTAGTATAGAGGGGGGGCTTACCGGGGAGCTGTTTTTT. Amino acid sequence: CASSIEGGLTGELFF.

This clone was seen just once. J is TRBJ2-1 and V is TRBV2; 9 bases are shared with TRBD2. CDR3 length equals 13 residues. The junction had 0 bases not matched to a gene; V was cut back by 5 bases and J by 4 bases. The germline CDR1 and CDR2 sequences are SNHLY and FYNNEI. The CDR3 reads CASSLAGYNEQFF. The CDR3 nucleotides are TGTGCCAGCAGTCTAGCGGGGTACAATGAGCAGTTCTTC.